Listed below are T cell receptor beta chains from one sample, sequenced in a study of blood T cells in healthy people across ages. TCRdb analysed the 5' RACE reads with MiXCR anew, one entry per CDR3 protein. Among 1.5 million to 2 million distinct CDR3 sequences listed, under 30% were seen once. Input material: blood. All receptors come from a woman aged 25 to 39 in good health. Both conserved end residues are part of each CDR3. D genes are given only for firm matches. Size is stated for part of the rows, as once, few or many counts, or as a class when the clone is expanded.

j_call clone_size v_call d_call cdr3_nt cdr3_aa
TRBJ1-5 - TRBV5-1 TRBD1 TGCGCCAGCAGACTGACAGGGGGGGACAATCAGCCCCAGCATTTT CASRLTGGDNQPQHF
TRBJ2-3 - TRBV12-3/TRBV12-4 - TGTGCCAGCAGCCGGAGAACAGATGTGCAGTATTTT CASSRRTDVQYF
TRBJ2-1 - TRBV5-5 TRBD2 TGTGCCAGCAGCACGTCTAGCGGGGCTTACAATGAGCAGTTCTTC CASSTSSGAYNEQFF
TRBJ1-1 - TRBV5-1 - TGCGCCAGCAGCTTGGGCAGGTCGCTGGTCACTGAAGCTTTCTTT CASSLGRSLVTEAFF
TRBJ2-6 few TRBV6-2/TRBV6-3 - TGTGCCAGCAGAGAAAACCCGAACTCTGGGGCCAACGTCCTGACTTTC CASRENPNSGANVLTF
TRBJ2-7 many TRBV12-3/TRBV12-4 TRBD2 TGTGCCAGCAGTTTAAGGGAGGGCGGCGAGCAGTACTTC CASSLREGGEQYF
TRBJ1-2 - TRBV7-9 - TGTGCCAGCAGCGCCGAGACAGAAATCTATGGCTACACCTTC CASSAETEIYGYTF
TRBJ2-6 - TRBV5-1 - TGCGCCAGCAGCCAGCCCGGGGGGGCCAACGTCCTGACTTTC CASSQPGGANVLTF
TRBJ1-2 few TRBV12-3/TRBV12-4 - TGTGCCAGCAGTCCCTCGTTAGAACATGGCTACACCTTC CASSPSLEHGYTF
TRBJ2-6 - TRBV14 - TGTGCCAGCAGCCAAGATCTTTCGAGGGCTGGGGCCAACGTCCTGACTTTC CASSQDLSRAGANVLTF
TRBJ2-3 once TRBV7-2 - TGTGCCAGCAGCGACGGACCAGATACGCAGTATTTT CASSDGPDTQYF
TRBJ1-3 - TRBV11-2 - TGTGCCGTCGCAGCCTTCTCTGGAAACACCATATATTTT CAVAAFSGNTIYF
TRBJ1-2 - TRBV25-1 - TGTGCCAGCAGTGAAAGGGGGGGTTATGGCTACACCTTC CASSERGGYGYTF
TRBJ1-6 - TRBV14 - TGTGCCAGCAGCCATGAGGCCCCTTATGGTTCACCCCTCCACTTT CASSHEAPYGSPLHF
TRBJ1-5 few TRBV15 - TGTGCCACCAGCCTAGAGGGGGTCCGGGGACCTTTGCCCCAGCATTTT CATSLEGVRGPLPQHF